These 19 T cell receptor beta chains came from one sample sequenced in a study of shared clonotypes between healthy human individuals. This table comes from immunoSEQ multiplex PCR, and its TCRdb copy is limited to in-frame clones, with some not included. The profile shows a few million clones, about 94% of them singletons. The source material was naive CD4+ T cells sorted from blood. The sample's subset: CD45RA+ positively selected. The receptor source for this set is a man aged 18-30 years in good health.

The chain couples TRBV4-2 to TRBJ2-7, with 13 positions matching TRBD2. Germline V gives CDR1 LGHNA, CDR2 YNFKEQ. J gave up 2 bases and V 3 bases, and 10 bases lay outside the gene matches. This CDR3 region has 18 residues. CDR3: CASSQDPTSGGPTYEQYF. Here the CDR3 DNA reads TGTGCCAGCAGCCAGGACCCGACTAGCGGGGGGCCCACCTACGAGCAGTACTTC.

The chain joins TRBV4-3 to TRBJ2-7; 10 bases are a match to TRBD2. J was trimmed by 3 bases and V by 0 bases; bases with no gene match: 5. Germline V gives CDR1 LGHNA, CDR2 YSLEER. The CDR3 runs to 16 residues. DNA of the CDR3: TGCGCCAGCAGCCAAGATAGACTAGCGGGCCTCTACGAGCAGTACTTC. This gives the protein CASSQDRLAGLYEQYF.

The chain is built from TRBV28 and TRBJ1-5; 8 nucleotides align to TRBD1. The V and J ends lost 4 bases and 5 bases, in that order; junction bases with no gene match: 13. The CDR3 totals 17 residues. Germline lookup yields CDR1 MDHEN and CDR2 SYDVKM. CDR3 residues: CASSSIKTGEGDQPQHF. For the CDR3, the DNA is TGTGCCAGCAGTTCTATTAAGACAGGGGAGGGCGATCAGCCCCAGCATTTT.

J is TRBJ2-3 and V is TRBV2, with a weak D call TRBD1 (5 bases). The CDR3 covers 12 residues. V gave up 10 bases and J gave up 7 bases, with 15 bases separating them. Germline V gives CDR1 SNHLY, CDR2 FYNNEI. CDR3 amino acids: CATLDSTYTQYF. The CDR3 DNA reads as TGTGCCACCCTCGACAGTACTTATACGCAGTATTTT.

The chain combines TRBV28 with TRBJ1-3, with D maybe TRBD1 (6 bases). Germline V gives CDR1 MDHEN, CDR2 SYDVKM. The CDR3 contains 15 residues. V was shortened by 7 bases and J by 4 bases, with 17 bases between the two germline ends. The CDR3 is CASKSSRGTGNTIYF. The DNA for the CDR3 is TGTGCCAGCAAATCGAGTCGGGGGACAGGAAACACCATATATTTT.

CDR3 nucleotides: TGTGCCACCAATATCCTTACAGGGGGAACGTCGAACACTGAAGCTTTCTTT. Translation: CATNILTGGTSNTEAFF. This chain uses TRBV21-1 with TRBJ1-1; the table calls TRBD1, which could not be checked here. TRBV21-1 is classified as a pseudogene. The CDR3 spans 17 residues.

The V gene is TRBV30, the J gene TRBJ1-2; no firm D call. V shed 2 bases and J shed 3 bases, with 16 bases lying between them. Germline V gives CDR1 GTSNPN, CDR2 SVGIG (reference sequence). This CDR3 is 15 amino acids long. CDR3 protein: CAWSSLRGSHYGYTF. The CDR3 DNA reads TGTGCCTGGAGTTCCCTTCGAGGATCTCACTATGGCTACACCTTC.

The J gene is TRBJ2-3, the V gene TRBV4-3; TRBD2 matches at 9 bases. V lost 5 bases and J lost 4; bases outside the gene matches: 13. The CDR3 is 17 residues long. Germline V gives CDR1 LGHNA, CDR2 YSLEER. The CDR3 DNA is TGCGCCAGCAGCATTCGCATAGCGGGAGTCGGTGCAGATACGCAGTATTTT. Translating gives CASSIRIAGVGADTQYF.

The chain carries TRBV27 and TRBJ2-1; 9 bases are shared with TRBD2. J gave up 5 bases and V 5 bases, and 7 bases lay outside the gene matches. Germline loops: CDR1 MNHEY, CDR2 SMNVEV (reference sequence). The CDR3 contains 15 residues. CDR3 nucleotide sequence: TGTGCCAGCAGTCCGTATCCTAGCGGGAACAATGAGCAGTTCTTC. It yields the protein CASSPYPSGNNEQFF.

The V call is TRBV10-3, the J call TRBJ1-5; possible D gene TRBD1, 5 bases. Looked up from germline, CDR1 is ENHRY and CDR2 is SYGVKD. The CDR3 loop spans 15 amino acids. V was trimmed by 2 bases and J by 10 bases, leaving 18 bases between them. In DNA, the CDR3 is TGTGCCATCAGTGAGGGAAAAGGGGACCGACTTCCCCAGCATTTT. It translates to CAISEGKGDRLPQHF.

CDR3 region: CASSSNRGFSYEQYF. Here the CDR3 DNA reads TGTGCCAGCAGCTCGAACAGGGGGTTCTCCTACGAGCAGTACTTC. The rearrangement joins TRBV7-2 to TRBJ2-7, with 8 bases fitting TRBD1. V shed 4 bases and J 0 bases; nucleotides not matched to a gene: 5. Looked up from germline, CDR1 is SGHTA and CDR2 is FQGNSA. The CDR3 covers 15 residues.

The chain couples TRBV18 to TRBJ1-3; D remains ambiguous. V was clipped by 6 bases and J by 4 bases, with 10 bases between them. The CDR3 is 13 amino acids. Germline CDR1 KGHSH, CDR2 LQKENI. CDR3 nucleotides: TGTGCCAGCTCGCTGGGCCCCGGAAACACCATATATTTT. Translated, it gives CASSLGPGNTIYF. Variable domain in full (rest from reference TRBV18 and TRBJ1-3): NAGVMQNPRHLVRRRGQEARLRCSPMKGHSHVYWYRQLPEEGLKFMVYLQKENIIDESGMPKERFSAEFPKEGPSILRIQQVVRGDSAAYFCASSLGPGNTIYFGEGSWLTVV.

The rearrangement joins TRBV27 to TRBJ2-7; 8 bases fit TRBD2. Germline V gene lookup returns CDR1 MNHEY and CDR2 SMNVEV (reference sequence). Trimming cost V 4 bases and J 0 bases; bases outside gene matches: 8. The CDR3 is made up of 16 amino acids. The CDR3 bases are TGTGCCAGCAGTTCCGCTGGACTAGCAATCTCCTACGAGCAGTACTTC. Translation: CASSSAGLAISYEQYF.

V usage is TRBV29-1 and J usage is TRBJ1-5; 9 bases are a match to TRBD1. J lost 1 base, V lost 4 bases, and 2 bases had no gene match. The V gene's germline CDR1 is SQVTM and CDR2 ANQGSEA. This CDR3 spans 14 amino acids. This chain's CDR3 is CSVGTGASNQPQHF. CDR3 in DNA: TGCAGCGTTGGGACAGGGGCCAGCAATCAGCCCCAGCATTTT. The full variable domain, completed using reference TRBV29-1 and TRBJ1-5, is SAVISQKPSRDICQRGTSLTIQCQVDSQVTMMFWYRQQPGQSLTLIATANQGSEATYESGFVIDKFPISRPNLTFSTLTVSNMSPEDSSIYLCSVGTGASNQPQHFGDGTRLSIL.

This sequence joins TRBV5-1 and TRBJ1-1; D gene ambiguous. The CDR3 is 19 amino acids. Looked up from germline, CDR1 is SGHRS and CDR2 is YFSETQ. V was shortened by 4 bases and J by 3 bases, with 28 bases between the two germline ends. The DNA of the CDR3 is TGCGCCAGCAGCCTTTTCCCCCCCGACAAGGCCTATGAGGACACTGAAGCTTTCTTT. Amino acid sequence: CASSLFPPDKAYEDTEAFF.

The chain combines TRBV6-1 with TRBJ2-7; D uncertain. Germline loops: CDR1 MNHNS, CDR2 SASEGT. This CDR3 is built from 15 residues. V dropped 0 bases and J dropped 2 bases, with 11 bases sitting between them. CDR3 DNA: TGTGCCAGCAGTGAAGCGCCTTTAGGGCCCTACGAGCAGTACTTC. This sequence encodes CASSEAPLGPYEQYF.

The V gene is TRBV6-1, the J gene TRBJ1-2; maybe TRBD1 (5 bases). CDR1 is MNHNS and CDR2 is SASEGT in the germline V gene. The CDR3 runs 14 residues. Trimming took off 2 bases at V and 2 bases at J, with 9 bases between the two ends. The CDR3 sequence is CASSENDRNYGYTF. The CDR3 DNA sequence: TGTGCCAGCAGTGAAAATGACAGAAACTATGGCTACACCTTC.

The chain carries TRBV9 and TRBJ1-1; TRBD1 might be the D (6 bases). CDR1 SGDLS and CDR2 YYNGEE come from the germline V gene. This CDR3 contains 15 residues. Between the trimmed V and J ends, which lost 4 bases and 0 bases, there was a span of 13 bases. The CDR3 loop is CASSPSGTMNTEAFF. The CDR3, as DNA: TGTGCCAGCAGCCCTTCAGGGACAATGAACACTGAAGCTTTCTTT. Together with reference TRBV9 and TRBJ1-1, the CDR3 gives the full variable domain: DSGVTQTPKHLITATGQRVTLRCSPRSGDLSVYWYQQSLDQGLQFLIQYYNGEERAKGNILERFSAQQFPDLHSELNLSSLELGDSALYFCASSPSGTMNTEAFFGQGTRLTVV.

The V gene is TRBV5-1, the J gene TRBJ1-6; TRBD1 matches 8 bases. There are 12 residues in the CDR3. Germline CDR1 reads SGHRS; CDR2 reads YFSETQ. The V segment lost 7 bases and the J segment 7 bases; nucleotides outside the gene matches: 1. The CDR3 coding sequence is TGCGCCAGCGGGACAGGCAATTCACCCCTCCACTTT. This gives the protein CASGTGNSPLHF.